The rows below give T cell receptor beta chains drawn from one sample of a study of metastatic and nonmetastatic thyroid tumors. TCRdb re-analyzed the PCR reads through MiXCR. The sample consists of roughly 6,500 clones, around a third of them appearing once. The sample was adjacent normal tissue. These receptors originate from a male donor with papillary thyroid cancer or a benign thyroid nodule (not recorded which). Some clones in this sample may be carry-over from other donors' samples. The CDR3 runs from the conserved cysteine through the conserved F or W. A D gene is named only where the DNA matches it firmly. Rows give clone size only sometimes, using once, few, many, or a class for an expanded clone.

clone size: .
V gene: TRBV6-1
D gene: TRBD1
J gene: TRBJ1-1
CDR3 DNA: TGTGCCAGCAAATCGATGCGGGACAGTGAAGCTTTCTTT
CDR3 protein: CASKSMRDSEAFF

clone size: few
V gene: TRBV5-1
D gene: .
J gene: TRBJ2-7
CDR3 DNA: TGCGCCAGCAGCTGGACTACCCTCTCCTACGAGCAGTACTTC
CDR3 protein: CASSWTTLSYEQYF

clone size: .
V gene: TRBV30
D gene: .
J gene: TRBJ2-7
CDR3 DNA: TGTGCCTGGAGTGCCAGGGGCCACGAGCAGTACTTC
CDR3 protein: CAWSARGHEQYF

clone size: few
V gene: TRBV5-1
D gene: TRBD1
J gene: TRBJ2-7
CDR3 DNA: TGCGCCAGCAGCAGCGGACAGGGTACGGGGTGGTACGAGCAGTACTTC
CDR3 protein: CASSSGQGTGWYEQYF

clone size: medium-sized
V gene: TRBV10-3
D gene: .
J gene: TRBJ2-1
CDR3 DNA: TGTGCCATCAGTGAGTCAGGTGGGGCCCTCGGTGAGCAGTTCTTC
CDR3 protein: CAISESGGALGEQFF

clone size: .
V gene: TRBV2
D gene: .
J gene: TRBJ1-4
CDR3 DNA: TGTGCCAGCAGTGAGGTCGGGGCCCGGGGCGAAAAACTGTTTTTT
CDR3 protein: CASSEVGARGEKLFF

clone size: .
V gene: TRBV9
D gene: .
J gene: TRBJ1-6
CDR3 DNA: TGTGCCAGCAGCGCCAATAGGCAAAGCTCCTATAATTCACCCCTCCACTTT
CDR3 protein: CASSANRQSSYNSPLHF

clone size: few
V gene: TRBV20-1
D gene: .
J gene: TRBJ1-2
CDR3 DNA: TGCAGTGCTGAACAAAGAGGTTTGTCAGCTAACTATGGCTACACCTTC
CDR3 protein: CSAEQRGLSANYGYTF

clone size: many
V gene: TRBV19
D gene: .
J gene: TRBJ2-3
CDR3 DNA: TGTGCCAGTAGTACCACACAGGAGAAAACGCAGTATTTT
CDR3 protein: CASSTTQEKTQYF

clone size: .
V gene: TRBV11-3
D gene: .
J gene: TRBJ1-2
CDR3 DNA: TGTGCCAGCAGCCTCGGCACGACTTCCTATGGCTACACCTTC
CDR3 protein: CASSLGTTSYGYTF

clone size: few
V gene: TRBV2
D gene: TRBD2
J gene: TRBJ2-1
CDR3 DNA: TGTGCCAGCACCCTAGCGGAAAACATTGGCGATGAGCAGTTCTTC
CDR3 protein: CASTLAENIGDEQFF

clone size: .
V gene: TRBV12-3/TRBV12-4
D gene: .
J gene: TRBJ1-2
CDR3 DNA: TGTGCCAGCAGTTTCAGAGACAGAGACTCGTATGGCTACACCTTC
CDR3 protein: CASSFRDRDSYGYTF

clone size: .
V gene: TRBV7-8
D gene: TRBD2
J gene: TRBJ2-3
CDR3 DNA: TGTGCCAGCAGCTCAACTCGGACTAGCTCAGATACGCAGTATTTT
CDR3 protein: CASSSTRTSSDTQYF

clone size: .
V gene: TRBV19
D gene: .
J gene: TRBJ1-2
CDR3 DNA: TGTGCCAGTAGTCTGAGGGACAACTATTGCTACACCTTC
CDR3 protein: CASSLRDNYCYTF

clone size: .
V gene: TRBV11-2
D gene: TRBD2
J gene: TRBJ2-3
CDR3 DNA: TGTGCCAGCACCGATATCGGGAGGCTGAGCACAGATACGCAGTATTTT
CDR3 protein: CASTDIGRLSTDTQYF

clone size: once
V gene: TRBV7-9
D gene: .
J gene: TRBJ1-2
CDR3 DNA: TGTGCCAGCAGCTACAACCCTGACAGCTATGGCTACACCTTC
CDR3 protein: CASSYNPDSYGYTF

clone size: .
V gene: TRBV6-2/TRBV6-3
D gene: .
J gene: TRBJ2-5
CDR3 DNA: TGTGCCAGCGGTTACGGGACGGGAGTCGGCCAAGTGACCCAGTACTTC
CDR3 protein: CASGYGTGVGQVTQYF

clone size: few
V gene: TRBV19
D gene: .
J gene: TRBJ1-5
CDR3 DNA: TGTGCCAGTACTTCTCCAATGGACTATAGCAATCGGCCCCAGCATTTT
CDR3 protein: CASTSPMDYSNRPQHF

clone size: .
V gene: TRBV30
D gene: TRBD1
J gene: TRBJ2-1
CDR3 DNA: TGTTCCTGGAGTGGGGACAGGGCTTCGAATGAGCAGTTCTTC
CDR3 protein: CSWSGDRASNEQFF

clone size: .
V gene: TRBV7-2
D gene: .
J gene: TRBJ1-4
CDR3 DNA: TGTGCCAGCAGCCTGGTACATGGGATTGAGAAACTGTCTTTT
CDR3 protein: CASSLVHGIEKLSF

clone size: .
V gene: TRBV2
D gene: .
J gene: TRBJ2-7
CDR3 DNA: TGTGCCAGCAGTGAAGACCGGTTCTACGAGCAGTACTTC
CDR3 protein: CASSEDRFYEQYF

clone size: .
V gene: TRBV30
D gene: TRBD1
J gene: TRBJ1-6
CDR3 DNA: TGTGCCTGGATCGCTGGGACAGGTTCACCCCTCCACTTT
CDR3 protein: CAWIAGTGSPLHF